This TCR beta chain was captured in a study of blood T cell repertoires in COVID-19 (dated by TCRdb to 2018 to 2020). For the wider study: Samples covering the acute and convalescent phases of COVID-19 were provided by collaborators in the United States, Italy and Spain. Samples came from the ongoing ImmuneRACE study (first 160 participants) plus 1,254 subjects from 6 global collaborators. The material from the prospective study consisted of cDNA or gDNA derived from T cells, B-cell-depleted T cells, or PBMCs. A freely available public database, intended as a resource for researchers studying the immune response to SARS-CoV-2, is where the repertoires were released. The dataset comprised deeply sampled blood TCRbeta repertoires from subjects exposed to, actively infected with, or recovered from COVID-19. A de-identified subject ID, COVID-19 status, age in years and sex were almost always included in the sample metadata. Where available, HLA class I and class II types were taken from metadata supplied by the sample provider and were not determined by assay-based typing.

Study-level results and caveats: The quantity of clinical and demographic metadata differed by source and by participant and was supplied without curation.

This clone was seen a single time. Its cognate antigen has yet to be identified. Within one base of it there is no much larger clone, and no base qualities were kept. TCRbeta CDR3 regions were amplified from genomic DNA using the immunoSEQ Assay, a bias-controlled multiplex PCR. As for how the authors treated the data: The number of nucleated cells in each sample was estimated by amplification of reference gene primers within the assay. To quantify the absolute abundance of each unique TCRbeta CDR3 rearrangement, sequence reads were collapsed and filtered. For each sample, productive Simpson clonality was calculated as the square root of Simpson's diversity index across productive rearrangements. In TCRdb, the immuneACCESS table is reduced to in-frame sequences with V and J assigned. These tables do not hold every clone; where another copy was compared, an unresolved V gene accounts for under half, and the others remain unexplained. V, J and clone size reflect that table, while D and trimming were determined from the DNA. This sample is represented by 300,000 to 400,000 clones; approximately 90% of them were singletons. 1.5% to 2% of the sample goes to the ten largest clones.

CDR1 is given as SQVTM and CDR2 as ANQGSEA, both from the germline V gene. Taken from cysteine to phenylalanine, the CDR3 has 15 residues. Here the CDR3 DNA is all that survives: 45 bases in frame from base 1. V is pruned by 1 base and J by 1 base, leaving 3 bases of the junction without a gene match. One collaborating source in Seattle enrolled patients while the patients were actively infected and followed the patients over time throughout the course of disease. Collaborating institutions collected whole blood in K2EDTA tubes following their own protocols. For TCRbeta analysis, collaborators shipped samples in one of three forms: frozen whole blood, isolated PBMCs, or DNA extracted from either of those sample types.

Source material: peripheral blood. This chain is built from TRBV29-1 and TRBJ2-1, and 8 bases in between align with TRBD1. The TCR originated in a woman aged 25 to 39 with COVID-19, enrolled during active disease. The DNA sequence reads TGCAGCGTTGAAGGTCGACAGGGGTCCTACAATGAGCAGTTCTTC. Its product reads: CSVEGRQGSYNEQFF.